These T cell receptor beta chains were read from a single sample in a study of blood T cell repertoires in COVID-19. Measured with immunoSEQ multiplex PCR; TCRdb has only the in-frame clones, and not every one. The top ten clones hold 9.9% of a sample with 35,000 to 45,000 clones, approximately 85% of them seen once. Sequenced sample: peripheral blood. Receptor source: a human donor in a cohort sampled during active COVID-19. Each CDR3 is given without its conserved first and last residue. D genes are given only for firm matches. Clone sizes are given selectively: once, few, many, or a class where the clone is expanded.

TRBV5-1,NA,TRBD1,TRBJ1-2,ASSLIQGDNYGYT
TRBV5-1,NA,NA,TRBJ2-7,ASSPGSGFYEQY
TRBV3-1/TRBV3-2,NA,TRBD1,TRBJ1-5,ASSPGQGANQPQH
TRBV2,once,NA,TRBJ2-7,ASIKDGHSEQY
TRBV9,NA,NA,TRBJ2-1,ASSVSPGLPYNEQF
TRBV19,NA,NA,TRBJ1-5,ASSPQGHWTQPQH
TRBV15,NA,TRBD1,TRBJ1-1,ATSRDQGANTEAF
TRBV5-1,NA,NA,TRBJ2-3,ASSAGGVTDTQY
TRBV6-5,NA,NA,TRBJ1-2,ASSYLRGRVYGYT
TRBV6-5,NA,NA,TRBJ2-7,ASSYVGGSYEQY
TRBV6-5,NA,NA,TRBJ2-7,ASSYSAPPPPYEQY
TRBV5-1,NA,NA,TRBJ2-3,ASSFGLERTDTQY
TRBV7-2,NA,NA,TRBJ2-6,ASSTNRANVLT
TRBV2,NA,TRBD2,TRBJ2-2,ASNLAGVNTGELF
TRBV7-9,NA,TRBD2,TRBJ2-3,ASSPGGGNTDTQY
TRBV6-2/TRBV6-3,NA,TRBD2,TRBJ2-7,ASSPSGRSNYEQY
TRBV7-2,NA,NA,TRBJ2-1,ASSSPGLSYNEQF
TRBV19,NA,NA,TRBJ2-7,ASSKLAGGYEQY
TRBV7-3,NA,NA,TRBJ1-1,ASSTGRAGTEAF
TRBV19,NA,NA,TRBJ1-6,ASSTGISPLH